These 5 T cell receptor beta chains were all obtained from the same sample, sequenced in a study of Ad26.COV2.S vaccination and SARS-CoV-2 variants. Method: immunoSEQ multiplex PCR; TCRdb's copy keeps in-frame clones and lacks some. The sample holds 400,000 to 450,000 clones, 75% to 95% seen once. Treatment defined: 19 received Ad26.COV2.S at low or high dose, single or two shots; five or six received placebo; per-sample allocation not given. Specimens were obtained on day 63 following the first vaccine or placebo injection. Sequenced material: peripheral blood, taken in a trial of Ad26.COV2.S vaccine versus placebo. These receptors originate from a person aged 18-65 years who received the Ad26.COV2.S COVID-19 vaccine or a placebo.

This sequence joins TRBV30 and TRBJ2-7; 8 nucleotides agree with TRBD1. Germline CDR1 and CDR2: GTSNPN and SVGIG (reference sequence). The V segment lost 4 bases and the J segment 3 bases; nucleotides outside the gene matches: 8. CDR3 length: 14 residues. The CDR3 here is CAWKWQGAHYEQYF. Written as DNA, the CDR3 is TGTGCCTGGAAGTGGCAGGGGGCGCACTACGAGCAGTACTTC.

The chain has TRBV6-5 and TRBJ2-3; D is uncertain. The CDR3 runs 14 residues. V was trimmed by 6 bases and J by 2 bases, leaving 12 bases between them. Germline CDR1 is MNHEY and CDR2 is SVGAGI. The CDR3 region has the DNA TGTGCCAGCAGGACCGTTCATATCACAGATACGCAGTATTTT. This gives the protein CASRTVHITDTQYF.

This chain uses TRBV18 with TRBJ1-1; tentatively, D is TRBD1 (6 bases). CDR3 length: 15 amino acids. V lost 4 bases, J lost 0 bases, and 12 bases lay in between. Germline CDR1 is KGHSH and CDR2 is LQKENI. The CDR3: CASSQGGHMNTEAFF. In DNA form, the CDR3 reads TGTGCCAGCTCACAAGGGGGACACATGAACACTGAAGCTTTCTTT.

CDR3 sequence: CASSLSQGHYEQYF. The CDR3 bases are TGTGCCAGCAGCTTAAGTCAGGGGCACTACGAGCAGTACTTC. This rearrangement joins TRBV11-2 to TRBJ2-7, with D tentatively TRBD1 (6 bases). Germline CDR1 and CDR2: SGHAT and FQNNGV. V lost 2 bases to trimming and J lost 3 bases, with 11 bases between them. The CDR3 spans 14 residues.

The chain has TRBV11-3 and TRBJ2-5; 10 nucleotides agree with TRBD1. The J segment lost 1 base and the V segment lost 5 bases, leaving 4 bases of the junction unmatched. The germline gives CDR1 SGHNT, CDR2 YENEEA. This CDR3 is built from 15 residues. The CDR3 DNA is TGTGCCAGCAGCATGGGACAGGGGTTCCAAGAGACCCAGTACTTC. It translates to CASSMGQGFQETQYF.